This T cell receptor (beta chain) appears in the sequencing data of a study of CD8+ T cells in alopecia areata (dated by TCRdb to about 2018). General notes on the study: Treated patients were enrolled in an open-label pilot trial of oral tofacitinib at 5 to 10 mg twice daily for moderate-to-severe alopecia areata. Patients received tofacitinib for 6 to 18 months and were then followed off drug for 6 months to check for delayed response and recurrence. Disease severity in treated patients was measured with the SALT score, which quantifies the percentage of affected scalp surface area. In both human patients and the C3H/HeJ mouse model, the study applied high-throughput TCRbeta sequencing to look at T cell clonal expansion in alopecia areata. Human TCRbeta sequencing covered scalp tissue and sorted CD4+ and CD8+ peripheral blood T cells from patchy and totalis/universalis alopecia areata patients and healthy controls. Patients on tofacitinib were biopsied at baseline and after 4 and 24 weeks of treatment, and several of the patients also had a later scalp biopsy. Scalp clonality was compared across normal scalp (n=4), patchy alopecia areata scalp (n=8), and alopecia totalis/universalis scalp (n=8). The RNA source kit depended on sample type: the PAXgene miRNA kit for fixed scalp, the miRNeasy kit for PBMCs, and the RNeasy kit for mouse skin. Amplification of TCRbeta CDR3 regions was done by immunoSEQ multiplex PCR using 35 Vbeta forward primers and 13 Jbeta reverse primers.

Trimming at the junction amounts to 0 bases on V and 6 bases on J, and the germline ends lie 5 bases apart. The CDR3 goes from the cysteine to the phenylalanine over 12 residues. The read is trimmed to its CDR3 DNA, 36 bases read in frame from base 1. The germline V gene gives CDR1 as MGHDK and CDR2 as SYGVNS. With regard to this clone: No cognate antigen has been identified for it. Per-base qualities were not stored, and no clone one base away is much larger.

Library construction relied on the immunoSEQ multiplex PCR assay. For TCR sequencing, RNA was extracted from every sample and reverse transcribed into cDNA to serve as template. First-strand cDNA was synthesized using SuperScript III with a 2:1 mix of oligo-dT and random hexamers. A synthetic immune receptor repertoire was used to gauge amplification bias, and whatever bias remained was removed computationally. For the original study's pipeline: Raw reads were preprocessed for error removal, and CDR3 was defined according to IMGT conventions as running from the conserved cysteine to phenylalanine. Clonality was computed by normalizing Shannon entropy by log2 of the number of productive unique TCRs and subtracting the result from 1. Whether each scalp clone was CD4 or CD8 was inferred by checking scalp TCRbeta sequences against the CD4 and CD8 repertoires from sorted blood. TCRdb's version of the immuneACCESS table is confined to in-frame rearrangements and falls short of the full clone set. An unresolved V gene accounts for under half of the shortfall where checked; the remainder is of unknown origin. Clone size and V and J calls were adopted from that table, with D and trimming inferred from the DNA. Here the sample has around 270,000 clones; more than 45% occur a single time. Jointly, the top ten make up over 1.5% of the sample.

This specimen's time point label, per the study, means: about 25 weeks on oral tofacitinib. According to the study, the label for this sample's treatment or condition signals: oral pan-JAK inhibitor, 5-10 mg twice daily. Peripheral blood and lesional scalp punch biopsies were obtained from patients with alopecia areata. PBMCs were isolated by density centrifugation and stained for CD3, CD4 and CD8, after which CD4+ and CD8+ T cells were sorted on a FACSAria. General findings and caveats noted by the study authors: During tofacitinib treatment, many expanded lesional clones stuck around in both scalp and blood, and this persistence may partly explain why relapse happens after treatment is stopped. Shared TCR sequences between patients were less evident than in mice, which may be partly attributable to HLA diversity in the patient population. Compared with normal scalp, lesional scalp had higher clonality and more expanded CD8+ clones, particularly in alopecia totalis/universalis, a pattern that suggests antigenic drive. With tofacitinib, both scalp clonality and the number of expanded CD8+ clones among the top 100 scalp clones went down significantly. Resident alphabeta T cells in normal human skin are also sequenced, complicating scalp TCR repertoire analysis, unlike mouse skin dominated by gammadelta T cells. Because the treated cohort was small and had just a single nonresponder, larger studies are needed to establish links between baseline CD8+ expansion and response.

This material consisted of CD4+ T cells sorted from blood, taken at week 24, from a patient treated with tofacitinib. This receptor was identified in a human donor with alopecia areata. This sequence uses TRBV25-1 and TRBJ1-2; the D segment cannot be called with confidence. The nucleotide sequence is given as TGTGCCAGCAGTGAATATGGGGATGGCTACACCTTC. Its protein product is CASSEYGDGYTF.